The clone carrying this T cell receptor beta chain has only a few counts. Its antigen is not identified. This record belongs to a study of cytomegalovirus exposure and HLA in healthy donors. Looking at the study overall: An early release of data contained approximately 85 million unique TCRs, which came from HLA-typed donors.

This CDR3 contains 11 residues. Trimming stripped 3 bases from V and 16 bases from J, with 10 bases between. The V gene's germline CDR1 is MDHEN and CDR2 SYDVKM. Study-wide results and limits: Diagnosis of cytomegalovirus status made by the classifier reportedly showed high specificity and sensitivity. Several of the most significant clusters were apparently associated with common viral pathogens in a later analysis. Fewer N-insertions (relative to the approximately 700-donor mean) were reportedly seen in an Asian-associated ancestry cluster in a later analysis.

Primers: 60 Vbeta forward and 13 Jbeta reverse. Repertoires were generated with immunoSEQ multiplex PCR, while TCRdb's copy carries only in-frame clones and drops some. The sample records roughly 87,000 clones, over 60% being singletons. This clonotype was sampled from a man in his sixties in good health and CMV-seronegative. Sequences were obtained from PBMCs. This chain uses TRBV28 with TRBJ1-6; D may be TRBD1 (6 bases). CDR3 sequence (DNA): TGTGCCAGCAGTTTCGGACAGTGGCTCCACTTT. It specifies CASSFGQWLHF.